This T cell receptor beta chain was recorded in a study of T cells in localized non-small cell lung cancer. The study, taken as a whole, reports: When the top 100 tumor clones were examined, a median about 60 of them also appeared in the adjacent lung, which was paired and uninvolved. With higher T cell density in blood came longer overall survival. Adjacent uninvolved lung had the highest clonality, suggesting focused antigen responses. Without multi-region sequencing, intratumor heterogeneity could not be excluded.

Sequencing used immunoSEQ multiplex PCR; TCRdb keeps in-frame clones, though not all of them. The sample lists thousands of clones, 35% to 50% occurring once. A word on this clone: What it binds is not known.

V was cut by 4 bases and J by 6 bases, with 15 bases left in between. Germline V gene data show CDR1 as SGHNT and CDR2 as YENEEA. This CDR3 is built from 14 residues. The sample in question was lung tumor tissue, obtained before any cancer treatment. The chain joins TRBV11-3 to TRBJ1-2; possible D gene TRBD1, 5 bases. This sequence was found in a male donor aged 60 or older with stage I squamous cell lung carcinoma. In DNA form, the CDR3 reads TGTGCCAGCAGCTGGATTGCGAGGGGAAATGGCTACACCTTC. It is translated as CASSWIARGNGYTF.